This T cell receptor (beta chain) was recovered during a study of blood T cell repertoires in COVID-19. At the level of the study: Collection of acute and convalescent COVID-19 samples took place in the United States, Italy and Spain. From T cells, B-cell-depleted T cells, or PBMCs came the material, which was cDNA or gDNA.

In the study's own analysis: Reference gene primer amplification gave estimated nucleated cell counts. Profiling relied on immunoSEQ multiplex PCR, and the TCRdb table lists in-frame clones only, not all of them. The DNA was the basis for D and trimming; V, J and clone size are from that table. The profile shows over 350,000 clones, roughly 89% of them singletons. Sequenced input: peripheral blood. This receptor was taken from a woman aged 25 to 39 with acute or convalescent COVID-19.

CDR3 residues: CASSFSGREEETQYF. In DNA form, the CDR3 reads TGTGCCAGCAGCTTTAGCGGGCGGGAGGAGGAGACCCAGTACTTC. The chain is built from TRBV11-3 and TRBJ2-5, with 8 bases aligning to TRBD2. The CDR3 contains 15 residues. Trimming at V came to 3 bases and at J to 5 bases, leaving 8 bases not matched to a gene. Germline V CDR1 and CDR2: SGHNT, YENEEA.